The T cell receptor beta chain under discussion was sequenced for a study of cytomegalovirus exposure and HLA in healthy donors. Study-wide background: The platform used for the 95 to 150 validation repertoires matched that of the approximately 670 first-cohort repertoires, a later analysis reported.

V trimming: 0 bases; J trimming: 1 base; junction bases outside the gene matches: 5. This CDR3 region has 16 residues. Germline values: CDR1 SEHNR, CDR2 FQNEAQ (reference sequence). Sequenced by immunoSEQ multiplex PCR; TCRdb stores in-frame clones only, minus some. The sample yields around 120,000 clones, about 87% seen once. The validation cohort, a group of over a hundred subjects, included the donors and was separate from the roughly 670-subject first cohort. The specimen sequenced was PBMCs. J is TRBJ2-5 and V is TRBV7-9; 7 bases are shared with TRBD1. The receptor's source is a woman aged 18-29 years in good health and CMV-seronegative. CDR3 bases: TGTGCCAGCAGCTTAGCATCGTGGACAGGCCAAGAGACCCAGTACTTC. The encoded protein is CASSLASWTGQETQYF.